Listed below are T cell receptor beta chains from one sample, sequenced in a study of blood T cell repertoires in COVID-19. The table came from immunoSEQ multiplex PCR; TCRdb's copy has only in-frame clones and leaves some out. The sample gives 50,000 to 55,000 clones, more than 70% of which show up once; roughly 6.7% is in the top ten. Sequencing was performed on peripheral blood. Every receptor here comes from a man aged 55 to 70 with acute or convalescent COVID-19. Each CDR3 is given with its conserved first and last residue. Fields, in order: J gene, clone size, D gene, V gene, CDR3 protein, CDR3 DNA. A D gene is named only where the DNA matches it firmly. Size is omitted from some rows. Given values are once, few, many or a class for expanded clones.

TRBJ1-3,-,-,TRBV6-5,CASSYQAFSGNTIYF,TGTGCCAGCAGTTATCAAGCCTTTTCTGGAAACACCATATATTTT
TRBJ2-1,-,TRBD2,TRBV9,CASSVGTSNEQFF,TGTGCCAGCAGCGTAGGGACTAGCAATGAGCAGTTCTTC
TRBJ2-1,-,-,TRBV27,CASSPSGPQYNEQFF,TGTGCCAGCAGTCCTTCGGGTCCCCAATACAATGAGCAGTTCTTC
TRBJ2-3,-,TRBD2,TRBV27,CASSPGPGLAGTDTQYF,TGTGCCAGCAGTCCCGGGCCGGGACTAGCGGGCACAGATACGCAGTATTTT
TRBJ1-5,few,-,TRBV27,CASSPPGVLSNQPQHF,TGTGCCAGCAGTCCCCCGGGGGTACTTAGCAATCAGCCCCAGCATTTT
TRBJ1-1,-,-,TRBV29-1,CSVTPRLTNTEAFF,TGCAGCGTTACCCCGCGACTCACGAACACTGAAGCTTTCTTT
TRBJ1-1,-,-,TRBV19,CASSTWQDNTEAFF,TGTGCCAGTAGTACCTGGCAGGATAATACTGAAGCTTTCTTT
TRBJ2-3,-,-,TRBV28,CASRITGLKRTDTQYF,TGTGCCAGCAGGATAACAGGGTTGAAGAGGACAGATACGCAGTATTTT
TRBJ2-4,-,-,TRBV3-1/TRBV3-2,CASSHHRVSKNIQYF,TGTGCCAGCAGCCACCACAGGGTAAGCAAAAACATTCAGTACTTC
TRBJ2-7,-,-,TRBV11-2,CASSWRPLRPYEQYF,TGTGCCAGCAGCTGGAGGCCCCTAAGGCCCTACGAGCAGTACTTC
TRBJ2-7,-,TRBD1,TRBV6-5,CASSRQGHEQYF,TGTGCCAGCAGCAGACAGGGCCACGAGCAGTACTTC
TRBJ2-2,once,-,TRBV5-1,CASSQRMGDTNTGELFF,TGCGCCAGCAGCCAACGGATGGGGGACACGAACACCGGGGAGCTGTTTTTT
TRBJ2-5,-,TRBD1,TRBV19,CASSVGQGPGETQYF,TGTGCCAGTAGTGTCGGACAGGGGCCCGGAGAGACCCAGTACTTC
TRBJ2-1,-,TRBD2,TRBV24-1,CATSDSSWGVAGGGDEQFF,TGTGCCACCAGTGATTCCAGCTGGGGGGTAGCGGGAGGGGGCGATGAGCAGTTCTTC
TRBJ1-6,-,TRBD1,TRBV14,CASSQATGAFVSPLHF,TGTGCCAGCAGCCAGGCGACAGGGGCTTTCGTTTCACCCCTCCACTTT
TRBJ1-1,-,TRBD1,TRBV10-2,CASSVPRTGGMNTEAFF,TGCGCCAGCAGTGTCCCTCGGACAGGGGGAATGAACACTGAAGCTTTCTTT
TRBJ2-7,-,TRBD1,TRBV30,CAWSAGQGEQYF,TGTGCCTGGAGTGCCGGACAGGGCGAGCAGTACTTC
TRBJ1-6,-,-,TRBV2,CASRGPGGNSPLHF,TGTGCCAGCAGGGGTCCGGGGGGCAATTCACCCCTCCACTTT
TRBJ1-1,few,-,TRBV7-8,CASSLQGLEAFF,TGTGCCAGCAGCTTACAGGGGCTTGAAGCTTTCTTT
TRBJ1-3,-,-,TRBV6-5,CASRQLSGNTIYF,TGTGCCAGTCGACAGCTCTCTGGAAACACCATATATTTT
TRBJ1-2,-,TRBD1,TRBV18,CASSPETRDRGYGYTF,TGTGCCAGCTCACCAGAAACCCGGGACAGGGGCTATGGCTACACCTTC
TRBJ2-1,-,TRBD2,TRBV12-5,CASGLPPKTSGRRYNEQFF,TGTGCTAGTGGTTTGCCGCCCAAGACTAGCGGGAGGCGCTACAATGAGCAGTTCTTC
TRBJ2-3,-,-,TRBV18,CASSPQTSTSRGTDTQYF,TGTGCCAGCTCACCCCAAACCTCGACTAGTCGGGGGACAGATACGCAGTATTTT
TRBJ2-5,-,TRBD2,TRBV20-1,CSASPATSGRGETQYF,TGCAGTGCTAGTCCCGCGACTAGCGGGAGGGGAGAGACCCAGTACTTC
TRBJ1-2,once,TRBD1,TRBV4-2,CASSLGTGFNYGYTF,TGTGCCAGCAGCCTTGGGACAGGATTTAACTATGGCTACACCTTC
TRBJ2-1,once,TRBD2,TRBV24-1,CATSQGLAGLYNEQFF,TGTGCCACCAGCCAGGGACTAGCCGGGTTATACAATGAGCAGTTCTTC
TRBJ1-6,-,-,TRBV2,CASSEAPNRAGSPLHF,TGTGCCAGCAGTGAAGCGCCCAACAGGGCAGGTTCACCCCTCCACTTT
TRBJ2-3,-,TRBD1,TRBV27,CASSHRGLADTQYF,TGTGCCAGCAGCCACAGGGGGCTGGCAGATACGCAGTATTTT
TRBJ2-5,-,-,TRBV6-1,CASSEGGTQETQYF,TGTGCCAGCAGTGAAGGCGGGACTCAAGAGACCCAGTACTTC
TRBJ1-5,-,TRBD1,TRBV9,CASSAFDRGMGPQHF,TGTGCCAGCAGCGCGTTCGACAGGGGCATGGGGCCCCAGCATTTT
TRBJ2-3,few,TRBD2,TRBV29-1,CSVESGGRTDTQYF,TGCAGCGTTGAGTCGGGGGGTAGGACAGATACGCAGTATTTT
TRBJ2-7,-,-,TRBV7-3,CASSRTGSDEQYF,TGTGCCAGCAGCCGGACGGGGTCTGACGAGCAGTACTTC
TRBJ2-5,-,-,TRBV28,CASSSEETQYF,TGTGCCAGCAGTTCGGAAGAGACCCAGTACTTC
TRBJ2-5,-,TRBD1,TRBV5-8,CASNYGQGEETQYF,TGTGCCAGCAACTATGGACAGGGGGAAGAGACCCAGTACTTC
TRBJ1-6,-,-,TRBV19,CASSIAGTRNSPLHF,TGTGCCAGTAGTATAGCGGGGACAAGAAATTCACCCCTCCACTTT
TRBJ1-3,once,TRBD1,TRBV7-8,CASSLPGQGNTIYF,TGTGCCAGCAGCTTACCGGGACAGGGAAACACCATATATTTT
TRBJ1-6,-,-,TRBV10-3,CAISEGRGGHNSPLHF,TGTGCCATCAGTGAGGGGAGGGGAGGACATAATTCACCCCTCCACTTT
TRBJ2-5,-,-,TRBV18,CASSPRQASETQYF,TGTGCCAGCTCACCCAGGCAGGCGTCAGAGACCCAGTACTTC
TRBJ1-1,-,-,TRBV5-1,CASSFGGADTEAFF,TGCGCCAGCAGCTTTGGGGGGGCCGACACTGAAGCTTTCTTT
TRBJ1-5,-,TRBD1,TRBV30,CAIEGAKGQPQHF,TGTGCCATAGAGGGGGCGAAGGGTCAGCCCCAGCATTTT
TRBJ1-3,-,-,TRBV13,CASSRTGGNTIYF,TGTGCCAGCAGCCGCACGGGGGGAAACACCATATATTTT
TRBJ2-7,-,TRBD1,TRBV9,CASSVGVGGLYEQYF,TGTGCCAGCAGCGTAGGTGTAGGGGGCTTGTACGAGCAGTACTTC
TRBJ1-1,-,TRBD1,TRBV19,CASRPDRGRLNTEAFF,TGTGCCAGTAGGCCGGACAGGGGGCGTTTGAACACTGAAGCTTTCTTT
TRBJ2-5,once,TRBD2,TRBV5-1,CASSFSWGGETQYF,TGCGCCAGCAGCTTTTCATGGGGGGGGGAGACCCAGTACTTC
TRBJ2-5,once,TRBD1,TRBV10-3,CAISADRDETQYF,TGTGCCATCAGCGCCGACAGGGATGAGACCCAGTACTTC
TRBJ2-5,-,-,TRBV7-2,CASSFDREETQYF,TGTGCCAGCAGCTTCGACAGAGAAGAGACCCAGTACTTC
TRBJ1-4,-,-,TRBV11-2,CASSLGAGRNEKLFF,TGTGCCAGCAGCTTAGGGGCAGGGCGAAATGAAAAACTGTTTTTT
TRBJ1-5,-,-,TRBV5-6,CASSRRGGDQPQHF,TGTGCCAGCAGCCGGAGGGGGGGCGATCAGCCCCAGCATTTT
TRBJ1-5,few,-,TRBV28,CASSGLGKNSNQPQHF,TGTGCCAGCAGCGGGTTAGGTAAAAATAGCAATCAGCCCCAGCATTTT
TRBJ2-4,-,-,TRBV4-1,CASSQAGPGEVSAKNIQYF,TGCGCCAGCAGCCAAGCTGGTCCAGGGGAAGTTTCAGCCAAAAACATTCAGTACTTC